The T cell receptor beta chain described here comes from a study of T cells in Graves' hyperthyroidism and ophthalmopathy. Patients showing uncontrolled infection, other autoimmune disease, pregnancy or lactation were ineligible. Regions amplified from RNA transcripts were the TCR beta CDR3 regions. The primer set for the first-round RT-PCR of the TCR CDR3 was HTBI. Each CDR3 protein gets one entry after TCRdb re-called the multiplex PCR reads with MiXCR. Among around 760,000 distinct CDR3 sequences listed, about 35% were seen once. CDR3 length equals 15 residues. Trimming removed 0 bases from V and 1 base from J, with 7 bases in between. The germline V gene has CDR1 LGHDT and CDR2 YNNKEL (reference sequence).

The sequence derives from a woman aged 40-49 years with Graves' hyperthyroidism. The source material was blood. This rearrangement joins TRBV3-1 to TRBJ1-3; no clear D gene. CDR3 residues: CASSQERGSGNTIYF. The CDR3 DNA sequence: TGTGCCAGCAGCCAAGAGCGTGGGTCTGGAAACACCATATATTTT.